This note documents a single T cell receptor beta chain sequence. What it binds is unknown. These data originate in a study of T cells in localized non-small cell lung cancer. Regarding the study as a whole: Sequencing involved a lone tumor region, leaving heterogeneity possible. A median about 56 of the top 100 tumor clones appeared in adjacent lung.

The CDR3 runs to 12 residues. J lost 4 bases, V lost 6 bases, and 5 bases had no gene match. Germline V gives CDR1 SQVTM, CDR2 ANQGSEA. Sequencing was performed with immunoSEQ multiplex PCR; in TCRdb, only in-frame clones are kept and a portion is missing. The sample has approximately 31,000 clones, approximately 78% seen once; the top ten hold roughly 33%. The sample in question was peripheral blood, obtained before any cancer treatment. This clonotype was sampled from a male donor aged 60 or older with stage II squamous cell lung carcinoma. The V gene is TRBV29-1, the J gene TRBJ2-5, with 7 positions matching TRBD2. The CDR3 reads CSVGGEGETQYF. The CDR3 region has the DNA TGCAGCGTCGGCGGGGAGGGAGAGACCCAGTACTTC.